This T cell receptor beta chain was obtained from a study of blood T cells in healthy people across ages. Notes on the study in general: Aged donors had fewer naive CD4+ cells and lower diversity than long-lived donors.

Germline values: CDR1 DFQATT, CDR2 SNEGSKA (reference sequence). V dropped 0 bases and J dropped 9 bases, with 12 bases sitting between them. The CDR3 length is 14 residues. The sample holds one count of this clonotype. Its antigen is unidentified. PCR was performed a second time for about 6 to 11 cycles using a sample-barcoded 5' primer and a J-beta primer mix. Paired-end reads containing CDR3 totaled no fewer than 3 million for each sample. TCRdb used MiXCR to reprocess the 5' RACE reads, holding one entry per CDR3 protein. The sample contains under 1 million distinct CDR3 sequences, around 43% of which appear only once.

Source material: blood. The chain recombines TRBV20-1 with TRBJ1-6; no firm D call. The source of this sequence is a man in his fifties or sixties in good health. The CDR3 region is CSAREGVWRSPLHF. The CDR3 region has the DNA TGCAGTGCTAGAGAGGGAGTTTGGCGTTCACCCCTCCACTTT.